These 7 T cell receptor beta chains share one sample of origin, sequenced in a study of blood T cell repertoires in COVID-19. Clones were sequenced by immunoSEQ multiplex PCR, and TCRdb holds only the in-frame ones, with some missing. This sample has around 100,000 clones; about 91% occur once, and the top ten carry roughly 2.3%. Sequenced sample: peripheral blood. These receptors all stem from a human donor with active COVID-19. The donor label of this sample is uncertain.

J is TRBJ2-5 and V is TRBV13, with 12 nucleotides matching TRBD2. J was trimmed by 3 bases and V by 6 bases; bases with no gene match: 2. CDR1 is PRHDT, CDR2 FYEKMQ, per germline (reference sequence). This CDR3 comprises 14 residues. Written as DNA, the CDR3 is TGTGCCAGCAGACTAGCGGGGGGAAAAGAGACCCAGTACTTC. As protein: CASRLAGGKETQYF.

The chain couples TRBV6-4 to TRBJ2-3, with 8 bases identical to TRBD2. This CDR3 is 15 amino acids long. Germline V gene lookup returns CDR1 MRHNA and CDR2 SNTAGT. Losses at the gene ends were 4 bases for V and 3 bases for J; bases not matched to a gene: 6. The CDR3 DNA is TGTGCCAGCAGTGGAACGGGGGGGGGTACAGATACGCAGTATTTT. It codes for CASSGTGGGTDTQYF.

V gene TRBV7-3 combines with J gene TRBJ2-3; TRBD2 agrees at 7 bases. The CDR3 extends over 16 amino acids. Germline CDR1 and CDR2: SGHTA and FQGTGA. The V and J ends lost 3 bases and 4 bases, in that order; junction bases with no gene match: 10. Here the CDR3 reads CASSFLGGGEADTQYF. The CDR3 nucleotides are TGTGCCAGCAGCTTCCTCGGCGGGGGAGAGGCAGATACGCAGTATTTT.

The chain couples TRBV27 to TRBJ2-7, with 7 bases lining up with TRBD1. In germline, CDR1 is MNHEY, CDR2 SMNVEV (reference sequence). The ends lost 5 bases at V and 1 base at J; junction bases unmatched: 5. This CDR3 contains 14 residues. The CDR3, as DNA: TGTGCCAGCAGTCCGGGGACAGTTTCCTACGAGCAGTACTTC. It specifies CASSPGTVSYEQYF.

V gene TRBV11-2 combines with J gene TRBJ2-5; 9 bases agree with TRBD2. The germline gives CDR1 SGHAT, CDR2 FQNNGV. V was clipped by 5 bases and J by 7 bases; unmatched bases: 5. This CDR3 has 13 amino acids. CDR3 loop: CASSAGGPWTQYF. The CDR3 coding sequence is TGTGCCAGCAGCGCGGGGGGGCCCTGGACCCAGTACTTC. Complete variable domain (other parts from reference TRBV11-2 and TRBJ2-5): EAGVAQSPRYKIIEKRQSVAFWCNPISGHATLYWYQQILGQGPKLLIQFQNNGVVDDSQLPKDRFSAERLKGVDSTLKIQPAKLEDSAVYLCASSAGGPWTQYFGPGTRLLVL.

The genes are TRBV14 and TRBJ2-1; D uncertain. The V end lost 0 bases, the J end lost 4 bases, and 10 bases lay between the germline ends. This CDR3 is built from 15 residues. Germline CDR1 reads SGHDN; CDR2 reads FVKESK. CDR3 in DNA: TGTGCCAGCAGCCAAGACCCGGCCGGGTACAATGAGCAGTTCTTC. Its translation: CASSQDPAGYNEQFF. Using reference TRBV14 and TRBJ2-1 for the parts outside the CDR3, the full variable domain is EAGVTQFPSHSVIEKGQTVTLRCDPISGHDNLYWYRRVMGKEIKFLLHFVKESKQDESGMPNNRFLAERTGGTYSTLKVQPAELEDSGVYFCASSQDPAGYNEQFFGPGTRLTVL.

CDR3 amino acids: CASSQPPLGGTQYF. The CDR3 nucleotides read TGTGCCAGCAGTCAACCCCCACTCGGAGGGACCCAGTACTTC. The chain uses TRBV6-5 and TRBJ2-5, with D possibly TRBD2 on 5 matching bases. Germline V gene lookup returns CDR1 MNHEY and CDR2 SVGAGI. This CDR3 region has 14 residues. Between the trimmed V and J ends, which lost 5 bases and 7 bases, there was a span of 17 bases.